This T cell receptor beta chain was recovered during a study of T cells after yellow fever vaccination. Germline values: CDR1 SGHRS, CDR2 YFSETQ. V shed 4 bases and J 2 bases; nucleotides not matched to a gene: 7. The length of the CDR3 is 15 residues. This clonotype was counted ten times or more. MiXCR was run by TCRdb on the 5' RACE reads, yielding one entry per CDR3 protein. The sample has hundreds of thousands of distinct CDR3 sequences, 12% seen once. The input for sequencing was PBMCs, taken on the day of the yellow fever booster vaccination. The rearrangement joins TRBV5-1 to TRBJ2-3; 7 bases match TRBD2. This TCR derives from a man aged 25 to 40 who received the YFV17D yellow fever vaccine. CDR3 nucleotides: TGCGCCAGCAGCCCCGATCTAGCGGACACAGATACGCAGTATTTT. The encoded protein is CASSPDLADTDTQYF.